Below are 17 T cell receptor beta chains sequenced from a single sample in a study of T cell responses to AZD1222 COVID-19 vaccine. TCRdb keeps only in-frame clones here, not all; method: immunoSEQ multiplex PCR. The repertoire holds some 150,000 clones, about nine tenths seen once, with over 13% in the top ten. The source was peripheral blood, collected on day 0 of AZD1222 vaccination. Receptors were obtained from an adult in good health.

V is TRBV29-1 and J is TRBJ2-2; unclear D gene. Germline CDR1 SQVTM, CDR2 ANQGSEA. The CDR3 runs to 11 residues. Trimming cost V 6 bases and J 7 bases, with 9 bases left between them. Written as DNA, the CDR3 is TGCAGCGTCACTCGGAGCGGGGAGCTGTTTTTT. Protein product: CSVTRSGELFF.

The chain has TRBV7-8 and TRBJ1-3; 10 nucleotides line up with TRBD1. The length of the CDR3 is 18 residues. With 3 bases clipped from V and 0 bases from J, the junction kept 8 bases outside the gene matches. Per the germline V gene, CDR1 is SGHVS and CDR2 is FQNEAQ. This chain's CDR3 is CASSLAKTGGLSGNTIYF. In DNA, the CDR3 is TGTGCCAGCAGCTTGGCTAAGACAGGGGGCCTCTCTGGAAACACCATATATTTT.

Here the CDR3 reads CASRPTGTGSFTF. Written as DNA, the CDR3 is TGTGCCAGCAGACCAACCGGGACAGGGTCCTTCACCTTC. The chain carries TRBV28 and TRBJ1-2; 9 positions agree with TRBD1. The V gene end was trimmed by 6 bases and the J gene end by 13 bases; junction bases not matched to a gene: 12. Germline V CDR1 and CDR2: MDHEN, SYDVKM. This CDR3 region has 13 residues.

The chain combines TRBV5-4 with TRBJ2-5; D is perhaps TRBD1 (6 bases). The CDR3 is made up of 14 amino acids. CDR1 SGHNT and CDR2 YYREEE come from the germline V gene (reference sequence). The germline V and J ends were trimmed by 4 bases and 0 bases, with 10 bases remaining between them. The CDR3: CASSLTGYQETQYF. Written as DNA, the CDR3 is TGTGCCAGCAGCCTTACAGGGTACCAAGAGACCCAGTACTTC.

V usage is TRBV9 and J usage is TRBJ2-1; D is perhaps TRBD1 (6 bases). This CDR3 has 15 residues. Germline values: CDR1 SGDLS, CDR2 YYNGEE. V lost 4 bases, J lost 7 bases, and 18 bases lay in between. CDR3 bases: TGTGCCAGCAGCTCCCCCGGGACAATTTTAAATGAGCAGTTCTTC. Its protein is CASSSPGTILNEQFF.

J is TRBJ2-2 and V is TRBV7-3, with TRBD2 matching 9 bases. Trimming took 1 base from V and 6 from J; bases not matched to a gene: 6. Germline CDR1 reads SGHTA; CDR2 reads FQGTGA. The CDR3 runs to 16 residues. The CDR3 spells CASSLMKRGEPGELFF. The CDR3 coding sequence is TGTGCCAGCAGCTTAATGAAGCGGGGGGAACCCGGGGAGCTGTTTTTT.

The rearrangement links TRBV18 to TRBJ2-1, with D tentatively TRBD1 or TRBD2 (6 bases each). The V end lost 4 bases, the J end lost 6 bases, and 19 bases lay between the germline ends. The germline CDR1 and CDR2 sequences are KGHSH and LQKENI. The CDR3 extends over 16 amino acids. CDR3 in DNA: TGTGCCAGCTCACTAAATCGACAAGGGGGGTTCAATGAGCAGTTCTTC. It is translated as CASSLNRQGGFNEQFF.

The rearrangement joins TRBV4-3 to TRBJ2-3; TRBD1 matches 8 bases. The CDR3 is 18 residues long. Germline V gives CDR1 LGHNA, CDR2 YSLEER. V lost 3 bases, J lost 0 bases, and 11 bases stayed unmatched. CDR3 nucleotide sequence: TGCGCCAGCAGCCAGTACCCCGCGACAGGGGCCAGCACAGATACGCAGTATTTT. The encoded protein is CASSQYPATGASTDTQYF.

The chain has TRBV28 and TRBJ2-2; D is possibly TRBD2 (5 bases). This CDR3 has 15 residues. In germline, CDR1 is MDHEN, CDR2 SYDVKM. Trimming stripped 7 bases from V and 3 bases from J, with 15 bases between. CDR3 region: CASTLDSPHTGELFF. DNA of the CDR3: TGTGCCAGCACCTTGGACTCCCCGCACACCGGGGAGCTGTTTTTT.

The chain couples TRBV2 to TRBJ1-2; D ambiguous. Trimming cost V 2 bases and J 8 bases, with 6 bases left between them. Germline V lookup: CDR1 SNHLY, CDR2 FYNNEI. The CDR3 spans 11 residues. The CDR3 DNA is TGTGCCAGCAGTGAAAAACGGGGCTACACCTTC. Its protein is CASSEKRGYTF.

The chain has TRBV25-1 and TRBJ1-3; D ambiguous. V lost 1 base and J 2 bases, leaving 6 bases between the germline ends. The CDR3 runs 14 residues. From germline, CDR1 is MGHDK and CDR2 SYGVNS. DNA of the CDR3: TGTGCCAGCAGTGAATTATCCGCTGGAAACACCATATATTTT. Translation gives CASSELSAGNTIYF. Based on the CDR3 plus reference TRBV25-1 and TRBJ1-3, the full variable domain is EADIYQTPRYLVIGTGKKITLECSQTMGHDKMYWYQQDPGMELHLIHYSYGVNSTEKGDLSSESTVSRIRTEHFPLTLESARPSHTSQYLCASSELSAGNTIYFGEGSWLTVV.

The CDR3 is CASSDVRAGSPLHF. The CDR3 nucleotides are TGCGCCAGCAGTGACGTCAGGGCAGGGTCACCCCTCCACTTT. The chain is built from TRBV10-1 and TRBJ1-6; the D gene is possibly TRBD1 (5 bases). The CDR3 is made up of 14 amino acids. V dropped 3 bases and J dropped 10 bases, with 13 bases sitting between them. CDR1 is WNHNN and CDR2 is SYGVQD in the germline V gene (reference sequence).

The chain is built from TRBV6-6 and TRBJ1-1; 8 positions agree with TRBD1. The ends lost 6 bases at V and 4 bases at J; junction bases unmatched: 13. This CDR3 is 16 amino acids long. Germline V gene sequence: CDR1 MNHNY, CDR2 SVGAGI (reference sequence). The CDR3 bases are TGTGCCAGCAGGCCGGCATCACAGGGGGAAGGCACTGAAGCTTTCTTT. Translation gives CASRPASQGEGTEAFF.

The rearrangement joins TRBV7-3 to TRBJ1-5; 7 nucleotides agree with TRBD1. The CDR3 covers 15 residues. V lost 5 bases and J lost 0; bases outside the gene matches: 4. CDR1 SGHTA and CDR2 FQGTGA come from the germline V gene. The DNA of the CDR3 is TGTGCCAGCAGCGTCACAGGGGATAGCAATCAGCCCCAGCATTTT. This sequence encodes CASSVTGDSNQPQHF.

The chain has TRBV11-2 and TRBJ2-7; D might be TRBD2 (6 bases). Germline V gene lookup returns CDR1 SGHAT and CDR2 FQNNGV. V dropped 1 base and J dropped 5 bases, with 9 bases sitting between them. This CDR3 is 13 amino acids long. The CDR3 here is CASSLGLANEQYF. As DNA, the CDR3 is TGTGCCAGCAGCTTAGGGCTAGCGAACGAGCAGTACTTC.

V usage is TRBV6-5 and J usage is TRBJ1-1, with a possible D match to TRBD1 (6 bases). V dropped 2 bases and J dropped 7 bases, with 8 bases sitting between them. The CDR3 sequence is 12 residues long. The germline V gene has CDR1 MNHEY and CDR2 SVGAGI. The CDR3 protein is CASSYGTSEAFF. The DNA of the CDR3 is TGTGCCAGCAGTTACGGGACAAGTGAAGCTTTCTTT.

The rearrangement uses TRBV18 and TRBJ1-1; D uncertain. Germline loops: CDR1 KGHSH, CDR2 LQKENI. The CDR3 totals 13 residues. V lost 8 bases and J 5 bases, leaving 15 bases between the germline ends. CDR3 bases: TGTGCCAGCCGGAGGGATGAGCGGACTGAAGCTTTCTTT. It translates to CASRRDERTEAFF. The full variable domain, in which reference TRBV18 and TRBJ1-1 provide the parts outside the CDR3, is NAGVMQNPRHLVRRRGQEARLRCSPMKGHSHVYWYRQLPEEGLKFMVYLQKENIIDESGMPKERFSAEFPKEGPSILRIQQVVRGDSAAYFCASRRDERTEAFFGQGTRLTVV.